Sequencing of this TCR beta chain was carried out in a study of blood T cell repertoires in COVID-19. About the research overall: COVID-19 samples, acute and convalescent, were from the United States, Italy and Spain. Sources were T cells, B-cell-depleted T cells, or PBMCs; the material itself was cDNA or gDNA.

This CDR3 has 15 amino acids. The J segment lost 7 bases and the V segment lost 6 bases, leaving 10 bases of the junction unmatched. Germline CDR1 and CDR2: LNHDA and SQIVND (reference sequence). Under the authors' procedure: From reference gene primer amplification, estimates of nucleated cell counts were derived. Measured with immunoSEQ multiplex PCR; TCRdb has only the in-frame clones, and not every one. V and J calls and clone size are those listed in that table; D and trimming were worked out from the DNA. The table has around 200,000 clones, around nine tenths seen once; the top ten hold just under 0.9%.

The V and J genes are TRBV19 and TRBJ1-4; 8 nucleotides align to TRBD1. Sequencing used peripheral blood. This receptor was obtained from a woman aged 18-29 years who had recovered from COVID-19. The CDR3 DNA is TGTGCCAGTAGAGCCGGTGGACAGGGTGGTGAAAAACTGTTTTTT. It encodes CASRAGGQGGEKLFF.